This TCR beta chain is from a study of metastatic and nonmetastatic thyroid tumors. Overall study context: Thyroid patients, malignant and benign, had repertoires compared across blood and tumor or nodule tissue.

The germline V gene has CDR1 SGHRS and CDR2 YFSETQ. Trimming cost V 4 bases and J 5 bases; bases outside gene matches: 6. The CDR3 is 15 amino acids. Each patient went into thyroid surgery without having received any treatment. TCRdb reprocessed the PCR reads via MiXCR. The repertoire has over 25,000 clones, roughly 15% of them found once; the top ten carry approximately 14%. Specimen: blood. The rearrangement uses TRBV5-1 and TRBJ2-7, with 13 bases lining up with TRBD2. This TCR derives from a male donor with papillary thyroid cancer or a benign thyroid nodule (not recorded which). Some clones in this sample may be carry-over from other donors' samples. CDR3 in amino acids: CASSLNGLAGDEQYF. CDR3 nucleotide sequence: TGCGCCAGCAGCCTGAATGGACTAGCGGGAGACGAGCAGTACTTC.